What follows is one T cell receptor beta chain and its context. The antigen this receptor binds is unknown. No quality values exist for individual bases; no much larger clone is one base distant. CD8 naive samples were obtained by positive selection for CCR7 among CD45RO-negative cells, yielding a CD45RA+CCR7+ population from which TemRA cells were excluded. The donors were healthy, HIV-negative adults with no recently reported acute infections or vaccinations. Every donor was a Caucasian adult residing in Nashville, Tennessee, USA. After blood collection by leukapheresis, PBMCs were isolated using Ficoll-Histopaque density gradient centrifugation and then cryopreserved in the vapor phase of liquid nitrogen. Purity and quantity of every magnetically sorted T cell population were checked by analytical flow cytometry. From each sorted fraction, genomic DNA was isolated and quantified by UV absorbance on a Nanodrop 2000c.

This specimen comes from a study of shared clonotypes between healthy human individuals (dated by TCRdb to about 2020). With respect to the entire study: A few men and a couple of women, aged 18 to 49 years, made up the cohort. Leukapheresis yielded between about 0.85 and 10 billion PBMCs per donor. For each donor, three plates each were used for CD4 naive and CD4 memory, two plates were used for CD8 naive, and one plate was used for CD8 memory. Blood TCR repertoires of roughly 5 healthy adults were deeply sequenced to estimate repertoire size and the extent of clonotype sharing between individuals. To increase sequencing depth and limit assay-specific biases, different laboratories used diverse techniques to prepare libraries and sequence TCR repertoires.

CDR1 is given as MDHEN and CDR2 as SYDVKM, both from the germline V gene. Relative to germline, V is 2 bases shorter and J is 4 bases shorter, with 17 bases between their ends. Its CDR3 holds 16 amino acids, cysteine through phenylalanine. The entry retains the CDR3 DNA only, 48 bases that are in frame from base 1. Using the deep immunoSEQ assay, multiplex PCR amplified TCR CDR3 regions from genomic DNA. For each cell subset, the extracted genomic DNA was distributed evenly across all wells of several immunoSEQ 96-well plates, and each plate served as one replicate. For sorted subsets, roughly 200 ng of genomic DNA, equivalent to roughly 33,000 T cell genomes, went into each replicate PCR. Purified libraries were measured with a Qubit 3.0 fluorometer, size-checked on a Bioanalyzer 2100, and measured again with the KAPA Library Quantification kit. Every immunoSEQ 96-well plate was sequenced on a separate single-read 150-cycle Illumina NextSeq 550 flow cell. Under the source paper's analysis protocol: Because only junctional sequences without quality scores were contained in the immunoSEQ output, filtering matching that applied to full-length reads could not be performed. To assign V/J genes and CDR3, sequences were annotated using PyIR, a Python wrapper for IgBLAST v1.9, with IMGT germline references. Any read was removed if the V/J assignment was weak (E-value above 1e-6), the CDR3 was missing, or the read contained stop codons, out-of-frame junctions, or ambiguous translated residues. V3J clonotypes were defined as sequences sharing the same inferred V gene, J gene, and CDR3 amino acid sequence. To compute the percentage overlap between repertoires, the number of shared unique clonotypes was divided by the size of the smaller repertoire. Repertoire richness was assessed with RTK rarefaction, the Chao1 estimator, and Recon v2.1 estimates of unobserved clonotypes. Generation probabilities for all TCRbeta clonotypes obtained by the gDNA method from a handful of donors were computed using OLGA. Sourced from immuneACCESS, this table was stored by TCRdb with only in-frame sequences that have V and J called. A share of the clones is absent; for the studies checked, an unresolved V gene accounts for under half, and the remainder has no known explanation. For V, J and clone size, that table is used; D and trimming come from the DNA. The sample table holds around 2,000,000 clones, of which approximately 94% were seen once. Clones ranked in the top ten supply around 1.2% of the sample.

Study-wide findings and limitations: Because the study included only a small number of donors, the genetic and exposure-history diversity represented was limited. Sampling was restricted to blood, and TCR repertoires in tissue are likely to differ from TCR repertoires in blood. Sharing across several donors was observed for roughly 5.4% of naive CD4, 3.5% of naive CD8, around 2.5% of memory CD4, and about 0.38% of memory CD8 clonotypes. Larger estimated clonotype richness was generally found for naive subsets than for memory subsets. Pairwise subsampling led to the expectation that sequencing depth would affect the degree of clonotype sharing among donors. Compared with non-shared clonotypes, the clonotypes found in all four sorted-subset donors had higher generation probabilities. Incomplete sequencing was indicated by rarefaction of sorted-subset datasets, despite the large sequencing depth.

Input material: naive CD8+ T cells sorted from blood. The intended sense of this specimen's cell subset or site label: CD45RA+CCR7+. The receptor was derived from a man between 18 and 29 years old in good health. Recombination joined TRBV28 with TRBJ1-2; TRBD1 is a possible D gene, resting on 5 matching bases. This receptor has the CDR3 CASSLKGSWGVYGYTF. The nucleotide sequence is given as TGTGCCAGCAGTTTAAAGGGGTCATGGGGGGTCTATGGCTACACCTTC.